This T cell receptor (beta chain) was obtained from a study of T-cell memory formation after mild COVID-19. Study-level information: Among the donors, TCR clusters were largely specific to each donor.

This clonotype was counted between two and nine times. Each CDR3 protein gets one entry after TCRdb re-called the 5' RACE reads with MiXCR. The profile shows hundreds of thousands of distinct CDR3 sequences, more than 15% of them singletons. The CDR3 extends over 15 amino acids. From germline, CDR1 is SGHDT and CDR2 YYEEEE. V was clipped by 4 bases and J by 3 bases, with 14 bases between them. The source is an adult woman who had mild COVID-19 (a few samples of this study predate the infection). Cell type and time point are not known. Sequenced sample: PBMCs or a T cell subset sorted from them (not recorded which). This chain joins TRBV5-6 and TRBJ2-1; D possibly corresponds to TRBD1 (6 bases). The CDR3 coding sequence is TGTGCCAGCAGCCTGATCAGGGGCGGCTACAATGAGCAGTTCTTC. Translated, it gives CASSLIRGGYNEQFF.